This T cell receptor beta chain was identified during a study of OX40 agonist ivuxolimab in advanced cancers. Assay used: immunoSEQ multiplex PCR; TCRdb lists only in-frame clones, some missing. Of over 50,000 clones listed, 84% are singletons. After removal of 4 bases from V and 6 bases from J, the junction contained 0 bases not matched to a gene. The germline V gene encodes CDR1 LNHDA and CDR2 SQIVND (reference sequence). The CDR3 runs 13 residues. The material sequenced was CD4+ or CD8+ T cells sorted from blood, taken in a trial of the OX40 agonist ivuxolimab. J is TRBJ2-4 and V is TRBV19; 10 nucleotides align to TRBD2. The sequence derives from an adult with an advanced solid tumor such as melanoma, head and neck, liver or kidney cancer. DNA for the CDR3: TGTGCCAGTAGTACTAGCGGGAGAAACATTCAGTACTTC. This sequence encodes CASSTSGRNIQYF.